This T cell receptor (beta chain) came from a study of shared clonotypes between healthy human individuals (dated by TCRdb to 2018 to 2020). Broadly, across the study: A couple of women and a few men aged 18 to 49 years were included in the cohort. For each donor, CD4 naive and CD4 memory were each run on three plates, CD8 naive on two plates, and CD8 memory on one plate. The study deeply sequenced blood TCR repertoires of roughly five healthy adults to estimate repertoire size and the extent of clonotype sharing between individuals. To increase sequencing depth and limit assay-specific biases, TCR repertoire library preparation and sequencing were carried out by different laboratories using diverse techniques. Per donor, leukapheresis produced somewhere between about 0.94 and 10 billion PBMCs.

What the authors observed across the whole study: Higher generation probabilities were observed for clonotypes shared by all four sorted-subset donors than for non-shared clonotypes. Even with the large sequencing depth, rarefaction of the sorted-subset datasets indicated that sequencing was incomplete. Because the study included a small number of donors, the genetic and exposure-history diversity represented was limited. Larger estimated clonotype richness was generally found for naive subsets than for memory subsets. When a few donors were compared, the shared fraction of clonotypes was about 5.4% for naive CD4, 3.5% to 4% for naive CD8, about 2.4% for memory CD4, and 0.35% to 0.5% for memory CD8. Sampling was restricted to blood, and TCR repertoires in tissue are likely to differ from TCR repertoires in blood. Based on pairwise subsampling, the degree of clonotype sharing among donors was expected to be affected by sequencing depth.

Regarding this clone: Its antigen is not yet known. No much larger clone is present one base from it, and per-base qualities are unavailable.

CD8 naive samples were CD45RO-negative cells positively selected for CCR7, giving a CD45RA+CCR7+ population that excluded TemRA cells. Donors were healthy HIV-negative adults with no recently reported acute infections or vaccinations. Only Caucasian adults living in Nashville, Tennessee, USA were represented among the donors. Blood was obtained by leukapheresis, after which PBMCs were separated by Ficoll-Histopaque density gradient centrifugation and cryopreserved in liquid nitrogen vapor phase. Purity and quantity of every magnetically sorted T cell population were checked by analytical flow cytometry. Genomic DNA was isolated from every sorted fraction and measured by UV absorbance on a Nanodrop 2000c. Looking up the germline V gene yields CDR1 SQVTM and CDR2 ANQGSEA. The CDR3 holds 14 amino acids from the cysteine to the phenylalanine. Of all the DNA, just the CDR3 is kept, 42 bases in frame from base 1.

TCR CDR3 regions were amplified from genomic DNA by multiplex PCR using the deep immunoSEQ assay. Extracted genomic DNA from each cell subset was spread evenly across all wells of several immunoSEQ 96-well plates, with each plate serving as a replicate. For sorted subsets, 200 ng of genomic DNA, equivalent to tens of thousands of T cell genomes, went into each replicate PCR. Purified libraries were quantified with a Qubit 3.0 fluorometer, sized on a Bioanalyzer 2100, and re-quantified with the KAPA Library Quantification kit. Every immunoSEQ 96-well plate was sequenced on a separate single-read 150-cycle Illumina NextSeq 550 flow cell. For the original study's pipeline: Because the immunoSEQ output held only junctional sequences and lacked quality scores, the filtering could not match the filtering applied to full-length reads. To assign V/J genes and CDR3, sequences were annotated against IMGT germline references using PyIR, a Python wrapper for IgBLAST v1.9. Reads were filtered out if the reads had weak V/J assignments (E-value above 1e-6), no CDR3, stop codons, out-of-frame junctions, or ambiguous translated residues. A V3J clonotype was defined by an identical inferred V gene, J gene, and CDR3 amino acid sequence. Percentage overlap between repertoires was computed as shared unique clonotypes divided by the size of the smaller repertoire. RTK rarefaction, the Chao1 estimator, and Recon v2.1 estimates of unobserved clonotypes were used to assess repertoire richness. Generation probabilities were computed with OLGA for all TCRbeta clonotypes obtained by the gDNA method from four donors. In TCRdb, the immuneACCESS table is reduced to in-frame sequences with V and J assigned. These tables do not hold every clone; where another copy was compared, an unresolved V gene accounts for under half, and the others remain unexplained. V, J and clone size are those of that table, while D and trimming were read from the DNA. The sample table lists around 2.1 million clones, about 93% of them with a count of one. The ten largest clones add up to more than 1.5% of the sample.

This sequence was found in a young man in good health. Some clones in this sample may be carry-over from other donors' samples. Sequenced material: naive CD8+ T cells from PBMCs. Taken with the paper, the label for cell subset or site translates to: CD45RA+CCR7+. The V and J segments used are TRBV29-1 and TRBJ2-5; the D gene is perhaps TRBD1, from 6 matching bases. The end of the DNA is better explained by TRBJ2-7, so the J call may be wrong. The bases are TGCAGCGTTGAATCCCCGGGACAAGGATACGAGCAGTACTTC. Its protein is CSVESPGQGYEQYF.